The TCR beta chain described here comes from a study of blood T cell repertoires in COVID-19. Across the study: Some COVID-19 samples were acute and others convalescent; all came from the United States, Italy and Spain.

The CDR3 spans 20 residues. The germline CDR1 and CDR2 sequences are SGHVS and FQNEAQ. Trimming took 5 bases from V and 0 from J; bases not matched to a gene: 16. This clone was detected once. Clones were sequenced by immunoSEQ multiplex PCR, and TCRdb holds only the in-frame ones, with some missing. The sample has over 300,000 clones, roughly nine tenths seen once. The V gene is TRBV7-8, the J gene TRBJ1-6, with TRBD1 matching over 7 bases. The clonotype originates from a man in his forties or fifties with acute or convalescent COVID-19. Material: peripheral blood. The CDR3 reads CASSGTPRTGLRSYNSPLHF. CDR3 DNA: TGTGCCAGCAGCGGCACCCCCCGGACAGGACTCCGCTCCTATAATTCACCCCTCCACTTT.